This entry concerns a single TCR beta chain. Antigen unknown. This specimen comes from a study of cytotoxic CD8 clonotypes in ibrutinib-treated CLL. On the study more broadly: The cohort had around 11 relapsed/refractory and 15 treatment-naive patients, 17 to 18 IGHV unmutated. Partial responses totalled 24 and complete responses 2; after median 68 months, roughly 14 remained remitted and about twelve progressed.

Method: immunoSEQ multiplex PCR; TCRdb's copy keeps in-frame clones and lacks some. This table holds over 65,000 clones, about 63% found once. Study findings and constraints: Baseline levels of clonality went above those of age-matched healthy donors and moved with circulating CD8+ T-cell counts.

The sample consisted of PBMCs, taken after 12 months of ibrutinib treatment. The clonotype originates from a human donor with chronic lymphocytic leukemia.

Here the CDR3 reads CASSLGSVTDYGYTF. DNA for the CDR3: TGCGCCAGCAGCTTAGGTAGTGTGACGGACTATGGCTACACCTTC. The rearrangement uses TRBV5-1 and TRBJ1-2; D is uncertain. The V gene lost 2 bases and the J gene lost 3 bases, with 14 bases spanning the gap. This CDR3 has 15 amino acids. CDR1 and CDR2 from the germline V gene are SGHRS and YFSETQ.